This T cell receptor (beta chain) appears in the sequencing data of a study of post-analysis software for immune sequencing data (dated by TCRdb to 2013 to 2016). Turning to the overall study: Recorded disease courses included relapsing-remitting, secondary progressive and progressive-relapsing multiple sclerosis, with some patients lacking subtype annotation. The patient repertoires were compared against roughly 12 previously published healthy control repertoires obtained from donors aged about 6 to 25 years. A subset of samples was prepared in parallel using single-end sample barcoding, then pooled and co-amplified after Illumina adapter ligation.

This clonotype was detected many times. Its antigen specificity is not known. It has no much larger one-base neighbor in the sample; base qualities were not kept. The method was PCR. Instrument used: Illumina HiSeq 2500. To reduce PCR and sequencing biases, unique molecular identifiers were built into the TCR beta cDNA libraries. Roughly 500,000 cDNA molecules were obtained per 1 to 10 million input T cells, so each molecule approximated one T cell. Patient libraries were prepared and sequenced with the same protocol used for the earlier healthy control dataset. Within a given batch, samples were prepared together, multiplexed and sequenced on the same HiSeq lane. The original methods were these. Raw barcoded reads were processed with MIGEC, and single-read molecular identifier groups were discarded before consensus assembly and CDR3 extraction. VDJtools was used for post-analysis of the clonotype tables, with diversity normalized by down-sampling every dataset to the smallest sample size. Repertoire overlap clustering matched CDR3 amino acid but not nucleotide sequences to correct batch-related cross-sample contamination. The raw public data were reprocessed by TCRdb itself: fastp quality trimming at Q25, MiXCR clonotype calling, in-frame beta chains only. Each entry is one CDR3 protein sequence, shown with its most common DNA and genes. These V and J calls derive from TCRdb rather than the authors' analysis. The sample table contains approximately 400,000 distinct CDR3 sequences; only one count was recorded for around 37% of them. Clones ranked in the top ten supply 13% of the sample.

To demonstrate the VDJtools post-analysis software, the study profiled TCR beta repertoires from the peripheral blood of some 13 young patients with multiple sclerosis. The multiple sclerosis patients were children and adolescents ranging in age from roughly 6 to 15 years. The study at large found these results: The multiple sclerosis patient group was slightly younger than the control group. Multiple sclerosis patients had significantly lower normalized Chao1 diversity than controls, a result that suggests substantial peripheral T-cell clonal expansion. When samples were clustered directly using the F measure, samples prepared in the same batch co-clustered strongly, which prompted a batch-effect correction.

This clonotype originated in a girl aged 10 to 17 with multiple sclerosis. Sequenced sample: blood.

The CDR3 is CASSQRLPNGAYEQYF. The DNA sequence follows: TGTGCCAGCTCACAACGCCTACCAAACGGCGCCTACGAGCAGTACTTC. The chain employs TRBV18 and TRBJ2-7; a confident D gene designation cannot be given. Reading the germline V gene gives CDR1 KGHSH and CDR2 LQKENI. Taken from cysteine to phenylalanine, the CDR3 has 16 residues. Of the read, only the CDR3 DNA is kept; its 48 bases are in frame from base 1. The germline ends are 18 bases apart after V is trimmed by 4 bases and J by 2 bases.